The entry below gives a single T cell receptor (beta chain) sequence along with its context. What this receptor recognizes is not known. No clone much larger than this one lies a single base away; base qualities are absent. This entry belongs to a study of CD8+ T cells in alopecia areata (dated by TCRdb to 2017 to 2018). General notes on the study: Treated patients were enrolled in an open-label pilot trial of oral tofacitinib at 5 to 10 mg twice daily for moderate-to-severe alopecia areata. The SALT score, which quantifies the percentage of affected scalp surface area, was used to measure disease severity in treated patients. Patients stayed on tofacitinib for 6 to 18 months and then had 6 months of follow-up off drug so that delayed response and recurrence could be assessed. Tofacitinib-treated patients had biopsies at baseline and at 4 and 24 weeks of treatment, with a later scalp biopsy in several patients. The study used high-throughput TCRbeta sequencing to examine T cell clonal expansion in alopecia areata, in both the C3H/HeJ mouse model and human patients. On the human side, TCRbeta sequencing was run on scalp tissue and on sorted CD4+ and CD8+ peripheral blood T cells from healthy controls and from alopecia areata patients with either patchy or totalis/universalis disease. The RNA source kit depended on sample type: the PAXgene miRNA kit for fixed scalp, the miRNeasy kit for PBMCs, and the RNeasy kit for mouse skin. Amplification of TCRbeta CDR3 regions was done by immunoSEQ multiplex PCR using 35 Vbeta forward primers and 13 Jbeta reverse primers. Scalp clonality was compared among normal scalp (n=4), patchy alopecia areata scalp (n=8), and alopecia totalis/universalis scalp (n=8).

The CDR3 sequence holds 14 residues, the cysteine and phenylalanine included. Of all the DNA, just the CDR3 is kept, 42 bases in frame from base 1. In the germline V gene (reference sequence), CDR1 corresponds to GTSNPN and CDR2 to SVGIG. V and J lose 5 bases and 10 bases, and a span of 23 bases separates them. The treatment or condition label, as the study defines it: oral pan-JAK inhibitor, 5-10 mg twice daily. From alopecia areata patients, peripheral blood was collected along with lesional scalp punch biopsies. After PBMCs were isolated by density centrifugation and stained for CD3, CD4 and CD8, a FACSAria was used to sort CD4+ and CD8+ T cells. The paper as a whole reports these results and caveats: Compared with normal scalp, lesional scalp, particularly in alopecia totalis/universalis, had higher clonality and more expanded CD8+ clones, which suggests antigenic drive. Compared with mice, TCR sequences shared between patients were less clear, possibly partly because of HLA diversity across the patient population. Because the treated cohort was small and had only one nonresponder, larger studies are needed to examine links between baseline CD8+ expansion and response. Unlike mouse skin, which is dominated by gammadelta T cells, normal human skin has resident alphabeta T cells that are also sequenced, and this complicates analysis of the scalp TCR repertoire. During tofacitinib treatment, many expanded lesional clones remained in scalp and blood, and this persistence may partly explain relapse after treatment is stopped. Scalp clonality and the number of expanded CD8+ clones among the top 100 scalp clones were significantly decreased by tofacitinib.

Library preparation was by the immunoSEQ multiplex PCR assay. For TCR sequencing, RNA was extracted from every sample and reverse transcribed into cDNA to serve as template. SuperScript III was used to make first-strand cDNA, primed with a 2:1 mix of oligo-dT and random hexamers. A synthetic immune receptor repertoire was used to measure amplification bias, and any remaining bias was corrected computationally. Under the source paper's analysis protocol: After raw reads were preprocessed to remove errors, the CDR3 was defined following IMGT conventions as running from the conserved cysteine to phenylalanine. Clonality was calculated as 1 minus Shannon entropy normalized by log2 of the number of productive unique TCRs. Whether each scalp clone was CD4 or CD8 was inferred by checking scalp TCRbeta sequences against the CD4 and CD8 repertoires from sorted blood. TCRdb stores this immuneACCESS table with in-frame sequences only. Part of the clones is absent; in the studies checked, under half of the shortfall reflects unresolved V genes, and no reason is known for the rest. V, J and clone size derive from that table, while D and trimming were established from the DNA sequence. This sample is represented by about 210,000 clones; 40% to 45% of them were singletons. Over 2.5% of the sample comes from the top ten.

This sequence originates from a human donor with alopecia areata. Sample: CD4+ T cells sorted from blood, taken between weeks 36 and 40, from a patient treated with tofacitinib. The chain couples TRBV30 to TRBJ1-1; the D gene is perhaps TRBD1, on 5 matching bases. The bases read TGTGCCTGGGGTTTGCAGGGAATTTCGAGCCGAGCTTTCTTT. The resulting protein is CAWGLQGISSRAFF.